This T cell receptor (beta chain) stems from a study of shared clonotypes between healthy human individuals. Notes on the study in general: Naive CD4 clonotype sharing across four donors was around 5.5%.

Naive CD8 cells comprised CD45RO-negative, CCR7-positively selected cells, excluding terminally differentiated effector memory CD45RA+ cells. Germline V gives CDR1 SGHDT, CDR2 YYEEEE. The CDR3 is made up of 14 amino acids. Trimming cost V 4 bases and J 2 bases, with 13 bases left between them. To note about this clone: Its antigen is not identified.

The method was immunoSEQ multiplex PCR; TCRdb's version includes in-frame clones alone and lacks a portion of them. The table lists about 680,000 clones, around 90% of them singletons. Sequencing was carried out using naive CD8+ T cells sorted from blood. The receptor's source is a man aged 30 to 39 in good health. V usage is TRBV5-6 and J usage is TRBJ2-7; D possibly corresponds to TRBD1 (5 bases). The DNA of the CDR3 is TGTGCCAGCAGCCCGGTCGACAGAGCCTACGAGCAGTACTTC. As protein: CASSPVDRAYEQYF.